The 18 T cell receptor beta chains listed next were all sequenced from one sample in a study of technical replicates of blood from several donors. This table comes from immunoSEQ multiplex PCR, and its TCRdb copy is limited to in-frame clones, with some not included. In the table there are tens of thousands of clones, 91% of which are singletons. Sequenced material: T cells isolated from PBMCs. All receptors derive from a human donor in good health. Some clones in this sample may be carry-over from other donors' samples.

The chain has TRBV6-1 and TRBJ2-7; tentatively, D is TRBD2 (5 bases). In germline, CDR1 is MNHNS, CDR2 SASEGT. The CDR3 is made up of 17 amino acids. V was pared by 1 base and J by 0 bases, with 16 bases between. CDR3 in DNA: TGTGCCAGCAGTGAAGTTGTAAGAGGGAGCAGCTCCTACGAGCAGTACTTC. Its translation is CASSEVVRGSSSYEQYF.

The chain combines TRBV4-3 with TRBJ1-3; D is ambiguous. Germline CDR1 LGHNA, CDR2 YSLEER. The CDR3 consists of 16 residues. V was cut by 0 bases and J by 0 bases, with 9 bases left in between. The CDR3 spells CASSQDAGYSGNTIYF. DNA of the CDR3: TGCGCCAGCAGCCAAGACGCGGGTTACTCTGGAAACACCATATATTTT.

In DNA, the CDR3 is TGTGCCAGCAGCCCTGGGACTAGCTACGAGCAGTACTTC. Translating it yields CASSPGTSYEQYF. The V call is TRBV7-9, the J call TRBJ2-7; TRBD2 aligns across 8 bases. The trim removed 5 bases at V and 3 bases at J, leaving 3 bases unmatched. Per the germline V gene, CDR1 is SEHNR and CDR2 is FQNEAQ (reference sequence). This CDR3 spans 13 amino acids.

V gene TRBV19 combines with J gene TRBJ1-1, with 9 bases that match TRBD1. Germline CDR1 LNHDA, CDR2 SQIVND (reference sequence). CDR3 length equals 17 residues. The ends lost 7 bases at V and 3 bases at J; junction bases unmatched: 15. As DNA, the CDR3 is TGTGCCAGTATTAGGACCCGCTACCGGGACAGGGACACTGAAGCTTTCTTT. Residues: CASIRTRYRDRDTEAFF.

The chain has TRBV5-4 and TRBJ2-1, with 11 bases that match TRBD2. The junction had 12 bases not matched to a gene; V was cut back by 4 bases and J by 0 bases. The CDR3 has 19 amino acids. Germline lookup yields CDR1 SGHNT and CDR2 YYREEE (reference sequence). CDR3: CASSKALAGVLSSYNEQFF. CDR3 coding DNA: TGTGCCAGCAGCAAAGCACTAGCGGGGGTTCTTAGCTCCTACAATGAGCAGTTCTTC.

The CDR3: CASRTGGRQPQHF. CDR3 coding DNA: TGTGCCAGCAGGACAGGGGGCCGGCAGCCCCAGCATTTT. This chain joins TRBV6-6 and TRBJ1-5; TRBD1 agrees at 10 bases. The V gene end was trimmed by 6 bases and the J gene end by 7 bases; junction bases not matched to a gene: 3. This CDR3 region has 13 residues. Germline V gives CDR1 MNHNY, CDR2 SVGAGI (reference sequence).

The chain's CDR3 is CASSSLFGDYQETQYF. The CDR3, as DNA: TGTGCCAGCAGCTCCTTGTTCGGGGACTACCAAGAGACCCAGTACTTC. The rearrangement links TRBV7-6 to TRBJ2-5, with a weak D call TRBD2 (6 bases). The germline V and J ends were trimmed by 4 bases and 0 bases, with 15 bases remaining between them. Germline values: CDR1 SGHVS, CDR2 FNYEAQ. The CDR3 runs to 16 residues.

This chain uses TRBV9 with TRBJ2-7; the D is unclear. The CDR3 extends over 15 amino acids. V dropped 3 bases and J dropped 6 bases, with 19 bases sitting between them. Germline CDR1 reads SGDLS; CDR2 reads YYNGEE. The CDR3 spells CASSAEAAGWSEQYF. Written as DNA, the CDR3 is TGTGCCAGCAGCGCTGAGGCCGCTGGGTGGAGCGAGCAGTACTTC.

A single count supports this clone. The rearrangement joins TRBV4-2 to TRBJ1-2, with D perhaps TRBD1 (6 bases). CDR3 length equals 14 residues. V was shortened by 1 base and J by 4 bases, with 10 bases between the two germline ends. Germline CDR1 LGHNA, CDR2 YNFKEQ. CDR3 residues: CASSQAQGSYGYTF. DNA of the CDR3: TGTGCCAGCAGCCAAGCTCAGGGGAGCTATGGCTACACCTTC.

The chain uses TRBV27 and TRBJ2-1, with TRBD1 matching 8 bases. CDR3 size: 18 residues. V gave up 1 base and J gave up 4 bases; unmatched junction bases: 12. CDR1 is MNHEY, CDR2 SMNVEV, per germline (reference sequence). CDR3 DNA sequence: TGTGCCAGCAGTTTATTACCCCCCGGACAGGGTTTGTACAATGAGCAGTTCTTC. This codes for CASSLLPPGQGLYNEQFF.

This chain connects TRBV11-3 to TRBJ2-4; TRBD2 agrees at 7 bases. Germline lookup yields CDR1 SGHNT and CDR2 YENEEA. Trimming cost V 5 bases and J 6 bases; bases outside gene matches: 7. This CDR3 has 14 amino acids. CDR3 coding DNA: TGTGCCAGCAGCCCGGGGGGAGGTCGAAACATTCAGTACTTC. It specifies CASSPGGGRNIQYF.

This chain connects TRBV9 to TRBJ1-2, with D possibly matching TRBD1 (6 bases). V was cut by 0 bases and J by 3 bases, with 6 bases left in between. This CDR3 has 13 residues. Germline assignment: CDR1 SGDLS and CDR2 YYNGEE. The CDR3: CASSVGQDYGYTF. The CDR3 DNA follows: TGTGCCAGCAGCGTAGGACAGGACTATGGCTACACCTTC.

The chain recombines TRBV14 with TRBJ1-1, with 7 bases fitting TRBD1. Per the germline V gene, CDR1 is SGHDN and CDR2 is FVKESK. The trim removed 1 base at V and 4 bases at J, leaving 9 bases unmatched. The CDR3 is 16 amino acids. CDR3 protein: CASSQGPGQASTEAFF. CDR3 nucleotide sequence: TGTGCCAGCAGCCAAGGTCCAGGACAGGCCAGCACTGAAGCTTTCTTT. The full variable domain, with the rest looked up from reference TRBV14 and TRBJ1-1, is EAGVTQFPSHSVIEKGQTVTLRCDPISGHDNLYWYRRVMGKEIKFLLHFVKESKQDESGMPNNRFLAERTGGTYSTLKVQPAELEDSGVYFCASSQGPGQASTEAFFGQGTRLTVV.

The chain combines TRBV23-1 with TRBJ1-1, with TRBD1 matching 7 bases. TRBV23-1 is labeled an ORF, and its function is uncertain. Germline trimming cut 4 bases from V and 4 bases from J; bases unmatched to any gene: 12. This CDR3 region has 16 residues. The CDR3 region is CASSLQTGPAATEAFF. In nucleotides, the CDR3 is TGCGCCAGCAGTCTTCAGACAGGGCCTGCGGCCACTGAAGCTTTCTTT.

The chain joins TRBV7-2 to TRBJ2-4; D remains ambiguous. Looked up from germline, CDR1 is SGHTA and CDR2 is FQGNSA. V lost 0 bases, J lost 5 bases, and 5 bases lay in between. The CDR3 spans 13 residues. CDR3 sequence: CASSLARENIQYF. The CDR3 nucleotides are TGTGCCAGCAGCTTAGCGCGAGAAAACATTCAGTACTTC.

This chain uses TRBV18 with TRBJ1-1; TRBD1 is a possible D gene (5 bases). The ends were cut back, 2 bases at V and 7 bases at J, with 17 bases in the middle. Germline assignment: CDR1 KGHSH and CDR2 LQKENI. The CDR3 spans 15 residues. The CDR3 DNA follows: TGTGCCAGCTCACCAACGCCAGGGCCTATGTATGAAGCTTTCTTT. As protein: CASSPTPGPMYEAFF.

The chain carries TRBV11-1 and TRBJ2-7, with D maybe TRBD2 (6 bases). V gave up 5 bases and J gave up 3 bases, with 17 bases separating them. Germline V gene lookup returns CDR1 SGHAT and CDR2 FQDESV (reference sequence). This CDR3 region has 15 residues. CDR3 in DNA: TGTGCCAGCAGCATAAACTCGGGAGCCCTCTACGAGCAGTACTTC. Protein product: CASSINSGALYEQYF.

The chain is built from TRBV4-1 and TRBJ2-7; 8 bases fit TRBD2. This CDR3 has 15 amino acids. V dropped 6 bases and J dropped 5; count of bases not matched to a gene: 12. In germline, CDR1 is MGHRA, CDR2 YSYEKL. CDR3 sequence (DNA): TGCGCCAGCAGACCATCCCGGGAGGGCCTAAACGAGCAGTACTTC. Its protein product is CASRPSREGLNEQYF.